These 18 T cell receptor beta chains share one sample of origin, sequenced in a study of Graves' ophthalmopathy and Graves' hyperthyroidism. TCR beta CDR3 regions were amplified from RNA transcripts. HTBI-primed RT-PCR formed the first round, and a multiplex PCR formed the second. TCRdb fed the multiplex PCR reads into MiXCR, producing one record per CDR3 protein. This table holds fewer than 650,000 distinct CDR3 sequences, approximately 22% found once. The sequencing sample was made of peripheral blood. The receptors stem from a woman younger than 35 with stable Graves' hyperthyroidism. Some clones in this sample may be carry-over from other donors' samples.

In this sample, this clonotype turned up many times. The chain couples TRBV6-4 to TRBJ1-2; D is uncertain. Trimming removed 8 bases at V and 2 bases at J, with 6 bases between. The CDR3 length is 11 residues. Germline CDR1 is MRHNA and CDR2 is SNTAGT. CDR3 sequence: CASGRNYGYTF. The CDR3 bases are TGTGCCAGCGGTAGAAACTATGGCTACACCTTC.

This clonotype showed up many times. The chain employs TRBV28 and TRBJ1-2, with 10 bases lining up with TRBD1. The germline V gene has CDR1 MDHEN and CDR2 SYDVKM. CDR3 size: 16 residues. The J segment lost 4 bases and the V segment lost 4 bases, leaving 9 bases of the junction unmatched. Written as DNA, the CDR3 is TGTGCCAGCAGTTCGTCGACAGGGGGCTTTGGCTATGGCTACACCTTC. Its translation: CASSSSTGGFGYGYTF.

There are many counts of this clonotype. The chain has TRBV20-1 and TRBJ1-5; D is undetermined. The length of the CDR3 is 14 residues. CDR1 is DFQATT and CDR2 is SNEGSKA in the germline V gene (reference sequence). The ends were cut back, 3 bases at V and 3 bases at J, with 12 bases in the middle. CDR3 in amino acids: CSARIGHPNQPQHF. CDR3 in DNA: TGCAGTGCTAGGATCGGGCACCCCAATCAGCCCCAGCATTTT.

The V and J genes are TRBV5-1 and TRBJ2-7, with D possibly called TRBD1 or TRBD2 (5 bases each). Germline CDR1 and CDR2: SGHRS and YFSETQ. The germline V and J ends were trimmed by 4 bases and 7 bases, with 15 bases remaining between them. The CDR3 has 13 residues. The CDR3 spells CASSLGASREQYF. The CDR3 DNA reads as TGCGCCAGCAGCCTCGGGGCCAGTCGGGAGCAGTACTTC.

There are a few counts of this clonotype. The chain is built from TRBV7-3 and TRBJ2-7, with a weak D call TRBD2 (5 bases). Trimming removed 5 bases from V and 1 base from J, with 12 bases in between. There are 14 residues in the CDR3. Germline V gene data show CDR1 as SGHTA and CDR2 as FQGTGA. In DNA, the CDR3 is TGTGCCAGCAGCCCTGACGGGAATTCCTACGAGCAGTACTTC. As protein: CASSPDGNSYEQYF.

Many counts were recorded for this clonotype. This chain connects TRBV28 to TRBJ1-2, with a possible D match to TRBD1 (5 bases). V lost 3 bases, J lost 5 bases, and 10 bases lay in between. This CDR3 contains 13 residues. CDR1 and CDR2 from the germline V gene are MDHEN and SYDVKM. The CDR3 DNA reads as TGTGCCAGCAGTTTCACAGACAGTTATGGCTACACCTTC. It specifies CASSFTDSYGYTF.

CDR3 nucleotide sequence: TGTGCCAGCAGTTCAAATCGACAGGGTTTTAGCAATCAGCCCCAGCATTTT. As protein: CASSSNRQGFSNQPQHF. V usage is TRBV27 and J usage is TRBJ1-5; the match to TRBD1 covers 7 bases. The trim removed 4 bases at V and 0 bases at J, leaving 9 bases unmatched. CDR1 is MNHEY and CDR2 is SMNVEV in the germline V gene (reference sequence). The CDR3 contains 17 residues.

This clonotype showed up just a few times. The chain links TRBV12-3 or TRBV12-4 to TRBJ2-6, with D unresolved. Trimming shortened V by 0 bases and J by 1 base, and 4 bases separated the two germline ends. CDR3 length: 15 amino acids. The CDR3 is CASSLALSGANVLTF. In nucleotides, the CDR3 is TGTGCCAGCAGTTTAGCATTGTCTGGGGCCAACGTCCTGACTTTC.

This clonotype was observed at least ten times. The chain employs TRBV3-1 and TRBJ1-1; TRBD1 matches 7 bases. Germline V CDR1 and CDR2: LGHDT, YNNKEL (reference sequence). The CDR3 is 15 amino acids. Trimming cost V 2 bases and J 1 base; bases outside gene matches: 4. CDR3 in DNA: TGTGCCAGCAGCCAAAATCCAGGGGGGAACACTGAAGCTTTCTTT. This codes for CASSQNPGGNTEAFF.

This clonotype was counted only a few times. In DNA form, the CDR3 reads TGTGCCAGCAGGCGCCTAGGGACAGATTATGGCTACACCTTC. It specifies CASRRLGTDYGYTF. J is TRBJ1-2 and V is TRBV2, with 7 bases aligning to TRBD1. With V trimmed by 6 bases and J by 5 bases, 9 bases remained unmatched. Germline CDR1 SNHLY, CDR2 FYNNEI. CDR3 length equals 14 residues.

This clonotype showed up many times. J is TRBJ1-1 and V is TRBV4-1; D might be TRBD1 (6 bases). Trimming took off 7 bases at V and 0 bases at J, with 12 bases between the two ends. This CDR3 has 14 amino acids. Per germline, CDR1 MGHRA and CDR2 YSYEKL. The CDR3 DNA is TGCGCCAGCACCTCGGGACACATGAACACTGAAGCTTTCTTT. Protein sequence: CASTSGHMNTEAFF.

This clonotype was counted many times. V is TRBV6-1 and J is TRBJ2-7; possibly TRBD1 for D (6 bases). Germline V gene lookup returns CDR1 MNHNS and CDR2 SASEGT. V shed 6 bases and J shed 8 bases, with 14 bases lying between them. The length of the CDR3 is 12 residues. The CDR3 DNA sequence: TGTGCCAGCAGGGGGCCAGGGGTTAAGCAGTACTTC. It yields the protein CASRGPGVKQYF.

The table lists this clonotype with a count of one. The gene calls are TRBV12-3 or TRBV12-4 and TRBJ1-5, with TRBD1 identical over 8 bases. This CDR3 is built from 13 residues. With V trimmed by 4 bases and J by 6 bases, 2 bases remained unmatched. CDR3 sequence reads: CASSYQGAQPQHF. CDR3 nucleotides: TGTGCCAGCAGTTACCAGGGGGCTCAGCCCCAGCATTTT.

At least ten counts were recorded for this clonotype. The chain has TRBV6-1 and TRBJ1-1, with 7 bases that match TRBD1. The V gene's germline CDR1 is MNHNS and CDR2 SASEGT. The V gene end was trimmed by 7 bases and the J gene end by 0 bases; junction bases not matched to a gene: 8. This CDR3 has 15 amino acids. The CDR3 nucleotides are TGTGCCAGCAATAGACAGGGCGGAATGAACACTGAAGCTTTCTTT. Translation gives CASNRQGGMNTEAFF.

This clonotype was found many times. The chain uses TRBV12-3 or TRBV12-4 and TRBJ1-1; no clear D gene. The CDR3 is made up of 15 amino acids. Trimming removed 2 bases from V and 8 bases from J, with 18 bases in between. CDR3 bases: TGTGCCAGCAGTTTAAGTGTGTGGGGAAGGGTGGAAGCTTTCTTT. The encoded protein is CASSLSVWGRVEAFF.

This clonotype was seen only a few times. J is TRBJ1-5 and V is TRBV2, with D uncertain. This CDR3 has 14 amino acids. In germline, CDR1 is SNHLY, CDR2 FYNNEI. Trimming cost V 3 bases and J 1 base, with 7 bases left between them. CDR3 in DNA: TGTGCCAGCAGTGACGGTTCAAGCAATCAGCCCCAGCATTTT. Its protein is CASSDGSSNQPQHF. Complete variable domain (other parts from reference TRBV2 and TRBJ1-5): EPEVTQTPSHQVTQMGQEVILRCVPISNHLYFYWYRQILGQKVEFLVSFYNNEISEKSEIFDDQFSVERPDGSNFTLKIRSTKLEDSAMYFCASSDGSSNQPQHFGDGTRLSIL.

This clonotype showed up many times. V usage is TRBV27 and J usage is TRBJ1-2; TRBD1 matches at 8 bases. CDR1 MNHEY and CDR2 SMNVEV come from the germline V gene (reference sequence). V was clipped by 0 bases and J by 8 bases; unmatched bases: 2. This CDR3 spans 13 amino acids. This CDR3 is CASSLSTGDGYTF. The CDR3 DNA reads TGTGCCAGCAGTTTATCGACAGGGGACGGCTACACCTTC.

This clonotype was picked up many times. This sequence joins TRBV9 and TRBJ2-2, with TRBD1 as a possible D gene (5 bases). V was clipped by 0 bases and J by 5 bases, with 11 bases between them. CDR1 and CDR2 (germline): SGDLS, YYNGEE. The CDR3 spans 15 residues. CDR3 nucleotides: TGTGCCAGCAGCGTAGGGCAGGGTGGAACCGGGGAGCTGTTTTTT. It translates to CASSVGQGGTGELFF.